One and the same sample provided the 12 T cell receptor beta chains below, sequenced in a study of CD8+CD57+ T cells in acquired aplastic anemia (dated by TCRdb to the late 2010s). Sequencing was carried out with an Illumina HiSeq 2000. Profiling of TCR beta VDJ combinations and CDR3 sequences used genomic DNA as the template. The public reads were quality trimmed at Q25 with fastp and then assembled into clones with MiXCR by TCRdb, keeping productive beta chains. Every entry covers one CDR3 protein and lists the most common genes and DNA from its rows. The sample table holds 150,000 to 200,000 distinct CDR3 sequences, of which roughly 47% were seen once. 0.85% to 1.3% of the sample lies in the top ten. Material: sorted CD4+, CD8+, or CD8+CD57+ T cells (not recorded which) from PBMCs. All receptors come from a human donor in good health.

This clonotype was observed a few times. The J gene is TRBJ1-6, the V gene TRBV3-1; tentatively, D is TRBD1 (6 bases). V lost 6 bases and J lost 13, with 16 bases in between. The CDR3 consists of 13 residues. Germline V gene sequence: CDR1 LGHDT, CDR2 YNNKEL (reference sequence). CDR3 residues: CASRPDSSAPLHF. The CDR3 region has the DNA TGTGCCAGCAGACCGGACAGCTCGGCGCCCCTCCACTTT.

As to this clonotype: A much larger clone differs by one base, so this may be a read error. This rearrangement joins TRBV6-4 to TRBJ1-2, with D unresolved. The germline V gene encodes CDR1 MRHNA and CDR2 SNTAGT. The CDR3 runs 14 residues. The chain's CDR3 is CACSAEQSLGGYTF. CDR3 nucleotide sequence: TGTGCCTGCAGTGCTGAACAGTCCTTAGGGGGCTACACCTTC.

This rearrangement joins TRBV11-1 to TRBJ2-1; weak D call: TRBD2 (6 bases). Trimming took 1 base from V and 0 from J, leaving 16 bases between them. Per the germline V gene, CDR1 is SGHAT and CDR2 is FQDESV (reference sequence). The CDR3 loop spans 18 amino acids. The CDR3 here is CASSLVSVADHSYNEQFF. The CDR3, as DNA: TGTGCCAGCAGCTTAGTATCCGTAGCGGACCACTCCTACAATGAGCAGTTCTTC. The variable domain in full, completed from reference TRBV11-1 and TRBJ2-1, reads EAEVAQSPRYKITEKSQAVAFWCDPISGHATLYWYRQILGQGPELLVQFQDESVVDDSQLPKDRFSAERLKGVDSTLKIQPAELGDSAMYLCASSLVSVADHSYNEQFFGPGTRLTVL.

This clonotype was recorded at least ten times. The chain links TRBV6-1 to TRBJ2-7; 11 bases fit TRBD2. The V gene end was trimmed by 6 bases and the J gene end by 5 bases; junction bases not matched to a gene: 3. The V gene's germline CDR1 is MNHNS and CDR2 SASEGT. The CDR3 is made up of 13 amino acids. The CDR3 coding sequence is TGTGCCAGCAGGACTAGCGGGATCAACGAGCAGTACTTC. It encodes CASRTSGINEQYF.

This clonotype was found many times. This sequence joins TRBV7-2 and TRBJ1-1; D is perhaps TRBD1 (6 bases). CDR3 length: 14 residues. Germline V gives CDR1 SGHTA, CDR2 FQGNSA. Deletions cut 2 bases from V and 1 base from J, with 8 bases between. The CDR3 here is CASSLLGQNTEAFF. The CDR3 DNA follows: TGTGCCAGCAGCTTATTGGGACAGAACACTGAAGCTTTCTTT.

In this sample, this clonotype turned up many times. The rearrangement links TRBV13 to TRBJ2-7; 12 positions match TRBD2. This CDR3 region has 16 residues. Germline trimming cut 5 bases from V and 2 bases from J; bases unmatched to any gene: 7. Germline CDR1 reads PRHDT; CDR2 reads FYEKMQ (reference sequence). CDR3 region: CASSLTRLAGAYEQYF. For the CDR3, the DNA is TGTGCCAGCAGCCTAACGCGACTAGCGGGGGCCTACGAGCAGTACTTC.

About this clonotype itself: A single base separates this from a much larger clone, so it may be a read error. The chain is built from TRBV6-1 and TRBJ1-2; 9 nucleotides align to TRBD1. The length of the CDR3 is 13 residues. V dropped 6 bases and J dropped 7; count of bases not matched to a gene: 6. Looked up from germline, CDR1 is MNHNS and CDR2 is SASEGT. CDR3 sequence (DNA): TGTGCCAGCAGAGCCGGGACAGGGATTGGCTACACCTTC. Amino acid sequence: CASRAGTGIGYTF.

This clonotype has ten or more counts. The DNA for the CDR3 is TGTGCCACCAGCAGGGCACCGGGACAGGGTTTAGATGAGCAGTTCTTC. Protein sequence: CATSRAPGQGLDEQFF. V gene TRBV15 combines with J gene TRBJ2-1, with 9 nucleotides matching TRBD1. Germline V gives CDR1 LNHNV, CDR2 YYDKDF (reference sequence). Trimming took 3 bases from V and 8 from J; bases not matched to a gene: 11. The CDR3 covers 16 residues.

At least ten counts were recorded for this clonotype. The chain couples TRBV5-5 to TRBJ1-4, with D possibly being TRBD1 (6 bases). The CDR3 loop spans 16 amino acids. The germline CDR1 and CDR2 sequences are SGHKS and YYEKEE (reference sequence). The V and J ends lost 5 bases and 0 bases respectively, with 14 bases between them. The CDR3 DNA reads TGTGCCAGCAGTTCTACAGGGACGGCAACTAATGAAAAACTGTTTTTT. It encodes CASSSTGTATNEKLFF.

A single count supports this clonotype. The chain is built from TRBV7-8 and TRBJ1-3, with TRBD1 as a possible D gene (5 bases). V dropped 5 bases and J dropped 7 bases, with 12 bases sitting between them. The CDR3 is made up of 13 amino acids. CDR1 and CDR2 (germline): SGHVS, FQNEAQ. CDR3: CASSGQQGNTIYF. The CDR3 nucleotides are TGTGCCAGCAGCGGGCAGCAGGGCAACACCATATATTTT.

This clonotype was seen repeatedly, ten times or more. The chain is built from TRBV3-1 and TRBJ2-1; D unclear. In germline, CDR1 is LGHDT, CDR2 YNNKEL (reference sequence). V gave up 4 bases and J gave up 6 bases, with 7 bases separating them. The CDR3 loop spans 12 amino acids. The DNA for the CDR3 is TGTGCCAGCAGCCCAATAGGCAATGAGCAGTTCTTC. This translates into CASSPIGNEQFF.

In this sample, this clonotype turned up many times. This chain links TRBV7-9 with TRBJ2-1, with D possibly matching TRBD1 (7 bases). Germline V lookup: CDR1 SEHNR, CDR2 FQNEAQ (reference sequence). V was clipped by 5 bases and J by 2 bases, with 16 bases between them. This CDR3 has 16 residues. The CDR3 region has the DNA TGTGCCAGCAGCCATAGACAGGGAGGTACCTACAATGAGCAGTTCTTC. Translated, it gives CASSHRQGGTYNEQFF. Looking up the rest from reference TRBV7-9 and TRBJ2-1 gives the full variable domain: DTGVSQNPRHKITKRGQNVTFRCDPISEHNRLYWYRQTLGQGPEFLTYFQNEAQLEKSRLLSDRFSAERPKGSFSTLEIQRTEQGDSAMYLCASSHRQGGTYNEQFFGPGTRLTVL.